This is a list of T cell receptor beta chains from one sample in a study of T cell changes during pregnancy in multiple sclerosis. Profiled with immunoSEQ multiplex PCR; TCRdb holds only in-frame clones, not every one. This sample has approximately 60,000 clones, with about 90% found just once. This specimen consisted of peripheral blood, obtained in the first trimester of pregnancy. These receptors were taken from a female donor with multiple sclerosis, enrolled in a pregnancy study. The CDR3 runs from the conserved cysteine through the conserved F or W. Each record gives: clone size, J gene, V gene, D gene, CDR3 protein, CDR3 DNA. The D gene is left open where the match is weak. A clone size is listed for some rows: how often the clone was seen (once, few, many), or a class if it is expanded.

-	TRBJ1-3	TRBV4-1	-	CASSQDRQSSGNTIYF	TGCGCCAGCAGCCAAGACAGACAGAGCTCTGGAAACACCATATATTTT
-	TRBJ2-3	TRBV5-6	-	CASSFRLVRDTQYF	TGTGCCAGCAGCTTTCGACTAGTAAGGGATACGCAGTATTTT
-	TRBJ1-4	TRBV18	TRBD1	CASGSGGPGEKLFF	TGTGCCAGCGGATCAGGGGGCCCGGGTGAAAAACTGTTTTTT
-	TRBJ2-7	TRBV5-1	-	CASSPRGEHHYEQYF	TGCGCCAGCAGCCCCAGGGGGGAGCATCATTACGAGCAGTACTTC
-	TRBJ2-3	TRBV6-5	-	CASRLGLYTDTQYF	TGTGCCAGCAGACTGGGACTTTACACAGATACGCAGTATTTT
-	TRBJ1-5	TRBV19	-	CASSAGGRGNQPQHF	TGTGCCAGTAGTGCCGGAGGGCGAGGCAATCAGCCCCAGCATTTT
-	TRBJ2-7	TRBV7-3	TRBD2	CASSLEGTSGYEQYF	TGTGCCAGCAGCCTCGAGGGTACTAGCGGATACGAGCAGTACTTC
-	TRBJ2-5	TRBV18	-	CASSQGRETQYF	TGTGCCAGCTCACAGGGGCGAGAGACCCAGTACTTC
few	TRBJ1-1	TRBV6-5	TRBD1	CASSYGTGLNTEAFF	TGTGCCAGCAGTTACGGGACAGGACTGAACACTGAAGCTTTCTTT
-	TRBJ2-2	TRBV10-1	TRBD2	CASPAAGVRTGELFF	TGCGCCAGCCCCGCAGCGGGAGTGCGCACCGGGGAGCTGTTTTTT
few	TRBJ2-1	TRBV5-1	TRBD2	CASSLAGGHEQFF	TGCGCCAGCAGCCTAGCGGGAGGGCATGAGCAGTTCTTC
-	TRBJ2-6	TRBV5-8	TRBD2	CASSPPGLAGVGANVLTF	TGTGCCAGCAGTCCACCGGGACTAGCGGGAGTTGGGGCCAACGTCCTGACTTTC
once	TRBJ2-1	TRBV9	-	CASSVVVGSEQFF	TGTGCCAGCAGCGTAGTCGTCGGGAGCGAGCAGTTCTTC